The entry that follows covers one TCR beta chain sequence. This entry is derived from a study of blood T cell repertoires in COVID-19. Looking at the study overall: Samples taken during acute and convalescent COVID-19 were collected in the United States, Italy and Spain. The analysed material was cDNA or gDNA that came from T cells, B-cell-depleted T cells, or PBMCs.

Original handling: Reference gene primer amplification in the assay estimated nucleated cell counts. Clones were read by immunoSEQ multiplex PCR, and TCRdb kept only the in-frame ones, dropping some. V and J calls and clone size come straight from that table; D and trimming were deduced from the DNA. The repertoire includes a few hundred thousand clones, around 80% of them detected once, and around 5.5% sits in the top ten. Germline loops: CDR1 SGHRS, CDR2 YFSETQ. The V and J ends lost 5 bases and 8 bases respectively, with 16 bases between them. The CDR3 has 13 amino acids. The chain combines TRBV5-1 with TRBJ1-2; a possible D gene is TRBD1 (5 bases). Material: peripheral blood. The source of this sequence is a woman in her sixties who had recovered from COVID-19. CDR3 sequence: CASSTGSQGGYTF. The CDR3 DNA reads as TGCGCCAGCAGTACCGGGTCCCAGGGAGGCTACACCTTC.